This TCR beta chain was sequenced for a study of CD8+CD57+ T cells in acquired aplastic anemia. Across the whole study: Sorted CD4+ and CD8+ cells gave an average of approximately 3 ug of DNA.

This clonotype occurred a few times. Both TCR beta VDJ combination and CDR3 sequence profiling were carried out. Genomic DNA was the template for this profiling. A single record per CDR3 protein comes from TCRdb applying MiXCR to the reads. The table records 95,000 to 120,000 distinct CDR3 sequences, around half of them present only once. The junction had 3 bases not matched to a gene; V was cut back by 7 bases and J by 5 bases. In germline, CDR1 is SNHLY, CDR2 FYNNEI. CDR3 length: 12 amino acids. The receptor comes from a human donor in good health, serving as a control. The specimen was sorted CD4+, CD8+, or CD8+CD57+ T cells (not recorded which) from PBMCs. The chain is built from TRBV2 and TRBJ2-7; 9 bases align to TRBD1. The CDR3 DNA reads TGTGCCAGCACAAGGACAGGGGACGAGCAGTACGTC. Residues: CASTRTGDEQYV.